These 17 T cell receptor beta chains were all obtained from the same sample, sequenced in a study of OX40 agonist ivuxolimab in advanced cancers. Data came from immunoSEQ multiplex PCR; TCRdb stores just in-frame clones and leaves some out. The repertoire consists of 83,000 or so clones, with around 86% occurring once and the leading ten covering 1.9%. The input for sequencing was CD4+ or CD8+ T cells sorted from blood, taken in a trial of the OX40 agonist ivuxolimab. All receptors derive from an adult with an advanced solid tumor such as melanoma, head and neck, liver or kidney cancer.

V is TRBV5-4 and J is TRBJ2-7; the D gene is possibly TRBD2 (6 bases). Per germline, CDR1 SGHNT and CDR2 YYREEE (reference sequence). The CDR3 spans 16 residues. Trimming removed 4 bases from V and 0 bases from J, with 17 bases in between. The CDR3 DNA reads TGTGCCAGCAGCCCCGGCGGGGTCAGGGACTCCTACGAGCAGTACTTC. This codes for CASSPGGVRDSYEQYF.

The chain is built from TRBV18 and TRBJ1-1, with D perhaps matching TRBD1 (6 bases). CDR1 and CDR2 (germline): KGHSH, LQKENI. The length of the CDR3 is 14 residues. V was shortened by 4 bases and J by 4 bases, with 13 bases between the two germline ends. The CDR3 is CASSLDRKGTEAFF. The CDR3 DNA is TGTGCCAGCTCACTAGACAGGAAGGGCACTGAAGCTTTCTTT.

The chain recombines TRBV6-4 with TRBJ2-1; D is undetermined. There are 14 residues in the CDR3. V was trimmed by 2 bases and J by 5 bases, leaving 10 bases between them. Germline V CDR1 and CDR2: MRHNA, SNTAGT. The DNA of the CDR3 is TGTGCCAGCAGTGACCCCCCCACCAACAATGAGCAGTTCTTC. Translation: CASSDPPTNNEQFF.

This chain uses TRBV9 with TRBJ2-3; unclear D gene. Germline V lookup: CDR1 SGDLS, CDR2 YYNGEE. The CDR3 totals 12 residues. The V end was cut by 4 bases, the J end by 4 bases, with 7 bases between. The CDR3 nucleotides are TGTGCCAGCAGCCAGGACGCAGATACGCAGTATTTT. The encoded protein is CASSQDADTQYF.

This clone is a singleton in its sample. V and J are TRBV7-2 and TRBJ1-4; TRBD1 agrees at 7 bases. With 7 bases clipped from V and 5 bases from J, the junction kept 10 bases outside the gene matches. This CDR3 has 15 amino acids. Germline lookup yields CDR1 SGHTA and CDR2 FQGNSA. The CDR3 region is CASNRGGGPNEKLFF. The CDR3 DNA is TGTGCCAGCAACAGGGGAGGGGGCCCGAATGAAAAACTGTTTTTT.

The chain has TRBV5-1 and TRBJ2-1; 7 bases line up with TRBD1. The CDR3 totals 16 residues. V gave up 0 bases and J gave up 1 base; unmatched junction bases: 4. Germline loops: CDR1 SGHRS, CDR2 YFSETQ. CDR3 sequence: CASSLGDRGSYNEQFF. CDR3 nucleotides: TGCGCCAGCAGCTTGGGGGACAGAGGTTCCTACAATGAGCAGTTCTTC.

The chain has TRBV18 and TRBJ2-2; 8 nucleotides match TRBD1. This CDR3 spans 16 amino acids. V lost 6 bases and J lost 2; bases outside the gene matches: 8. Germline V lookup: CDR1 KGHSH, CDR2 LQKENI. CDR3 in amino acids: CASSSVGTGNTGELFF. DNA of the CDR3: TGTGCCAGCTCCTCCGTAGGGACAGGAAACACCGGGGAGCTGTTTTTT.

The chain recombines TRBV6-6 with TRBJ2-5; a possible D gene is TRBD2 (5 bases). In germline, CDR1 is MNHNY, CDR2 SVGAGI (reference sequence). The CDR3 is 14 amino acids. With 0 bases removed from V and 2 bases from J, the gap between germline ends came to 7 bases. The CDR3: CASSYSTGQETQYF. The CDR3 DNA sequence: TGTGCCAGCAGTTACTCCACGGGGCAAGAGACCCAGTACTTC.

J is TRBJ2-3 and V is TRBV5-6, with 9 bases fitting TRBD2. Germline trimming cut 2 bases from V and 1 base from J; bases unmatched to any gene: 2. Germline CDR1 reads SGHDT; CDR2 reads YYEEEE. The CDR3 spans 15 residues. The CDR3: CASSFRTSGTDTQYF. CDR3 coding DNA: TGTGCCAGCAGCTTTAGGACTAGCGGCACAGATACGCAGTATTTT. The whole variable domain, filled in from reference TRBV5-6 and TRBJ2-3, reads DAGVTQSPTHLIKTRGQQVTLRCSPKSGHDTVSWYQQALGQGPQFIFQYYEEEERQRGNFPDRFSGHQFPNYSSELNVNALLLGDSALYLCASSFRTSGTDTQYFGPGTRLTVL.

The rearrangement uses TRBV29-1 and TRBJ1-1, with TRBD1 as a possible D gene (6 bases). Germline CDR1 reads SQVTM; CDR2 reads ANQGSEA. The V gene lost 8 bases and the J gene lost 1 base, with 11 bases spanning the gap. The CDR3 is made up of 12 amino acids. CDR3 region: CSTRTANTEAFF. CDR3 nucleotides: TGCAGCACCCGGACAGCGAACACTGAAGCTTTCTTT.

The CDR3 bases are TGTGCCAGCAGCCCAGTAGGCAGGACGAACACCGGGGAGCTGTTTTTT. Residues: CASSPVGRTNTGELFF. The chain is built from TRBV7-2 and TRBJ2-2, with unresolved D. The CDR3 has 16 amino acids. V lost 5 bases and J lost 0, with 13 bases in between. From germline, CDR1 is SGHTA and CDR2 FQGNSA.

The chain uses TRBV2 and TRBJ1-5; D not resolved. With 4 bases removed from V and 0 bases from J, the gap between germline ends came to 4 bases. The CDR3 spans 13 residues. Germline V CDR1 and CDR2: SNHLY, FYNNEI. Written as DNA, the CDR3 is TGTGCCAGCAGTGCAGGTAGCAATCAGCCCCAGCATTTT. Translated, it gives CASSAGSNQPQHF.

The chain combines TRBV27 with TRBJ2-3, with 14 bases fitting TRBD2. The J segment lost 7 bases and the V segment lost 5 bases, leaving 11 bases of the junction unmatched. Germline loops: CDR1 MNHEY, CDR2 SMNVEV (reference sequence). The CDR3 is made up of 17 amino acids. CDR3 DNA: TGTGCCAGCAGTCTCCCGGGACTAGCGGGAGACCTCAATACGCAGTATTTT. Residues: CASSLPGLAGDLNTQYF.

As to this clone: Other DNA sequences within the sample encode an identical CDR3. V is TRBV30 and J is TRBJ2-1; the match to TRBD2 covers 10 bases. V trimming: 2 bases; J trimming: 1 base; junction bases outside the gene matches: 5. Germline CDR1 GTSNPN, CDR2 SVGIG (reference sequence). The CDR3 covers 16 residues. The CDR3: CAWSPPGLASYNEQFF. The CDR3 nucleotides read TGTGCCTGGAGTCCGCCGGGACTAGCGTCCTACAATGAGCAGTTCTTC.

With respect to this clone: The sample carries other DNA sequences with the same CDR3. CDR3 sequence reads: CASSHRDRETQYF. CDR3 DNA sequence: TGTGCCAGCAGTCACCGGGACAGAGAGACCCAGTACTTC. The chain links TRBV11-3 to TRBJ2-5; 7 bases align to TRBD1. Per germline, CDR1 SGHNT and CDR2 YENEEA. The CDR3 has 13 residues. With V trimmed by 6 bases and J by 4 bases, 5 bases remained unmatched.

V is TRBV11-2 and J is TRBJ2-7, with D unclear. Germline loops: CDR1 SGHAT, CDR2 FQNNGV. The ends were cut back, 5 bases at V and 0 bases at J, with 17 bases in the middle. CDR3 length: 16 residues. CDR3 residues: CASSQVLSFSSYEQYF. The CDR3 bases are TGTGCCAGCAGCCAGGTCCTATCGTTCAGCTCCTACGAGCAGTACTTC.

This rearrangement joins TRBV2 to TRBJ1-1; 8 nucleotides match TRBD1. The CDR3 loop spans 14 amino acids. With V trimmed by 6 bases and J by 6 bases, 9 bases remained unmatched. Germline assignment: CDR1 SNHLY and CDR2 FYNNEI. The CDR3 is CASSGRQGSSEAFF. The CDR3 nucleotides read TGTGCCAGCAGCGGAAGACAGGGGAGTTCTGAAGCTTTCTTT.